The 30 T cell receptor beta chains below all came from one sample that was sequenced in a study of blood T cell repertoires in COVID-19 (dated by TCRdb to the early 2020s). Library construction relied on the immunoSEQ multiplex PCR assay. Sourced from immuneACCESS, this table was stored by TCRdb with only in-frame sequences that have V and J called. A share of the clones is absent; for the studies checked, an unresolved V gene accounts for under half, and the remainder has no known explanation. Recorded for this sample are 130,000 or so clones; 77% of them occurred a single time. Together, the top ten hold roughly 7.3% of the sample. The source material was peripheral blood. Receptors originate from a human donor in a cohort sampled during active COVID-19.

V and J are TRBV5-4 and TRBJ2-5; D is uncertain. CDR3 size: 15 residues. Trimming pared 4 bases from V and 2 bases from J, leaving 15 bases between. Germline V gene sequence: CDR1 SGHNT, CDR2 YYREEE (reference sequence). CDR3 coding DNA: TGTGCCAGCAGCCCCGGTCGGCGAGGACAAGAGACCCAGTACTTC. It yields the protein CASSPGRRGQETQYF.

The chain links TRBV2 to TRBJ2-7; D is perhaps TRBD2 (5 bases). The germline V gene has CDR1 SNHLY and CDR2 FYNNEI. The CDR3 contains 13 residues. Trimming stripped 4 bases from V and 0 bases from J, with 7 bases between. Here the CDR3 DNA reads TGTGCCAGCAGTGGGGAGAGCTCCTACGAGCAGTACTTC. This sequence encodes CASSGESSYEQYF.

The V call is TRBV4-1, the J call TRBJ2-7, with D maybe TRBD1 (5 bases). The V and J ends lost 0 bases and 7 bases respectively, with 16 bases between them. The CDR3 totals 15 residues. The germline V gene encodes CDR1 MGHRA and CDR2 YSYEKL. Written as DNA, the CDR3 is TGCGCCAGCAGCCAAGATAGAACGGTAGGGGCTGAGCAGTACTTC. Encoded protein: CASSQDRTVGAEQYF.

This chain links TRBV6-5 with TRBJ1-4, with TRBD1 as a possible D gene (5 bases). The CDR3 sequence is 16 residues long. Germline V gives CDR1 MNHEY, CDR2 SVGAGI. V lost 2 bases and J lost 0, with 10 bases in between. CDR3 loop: CASSYGQGTTNEKLFF. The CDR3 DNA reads TGTGCCAGCAGTTACGGGCAGGGAACAACTAATGAAAAACTGTTTTTT.

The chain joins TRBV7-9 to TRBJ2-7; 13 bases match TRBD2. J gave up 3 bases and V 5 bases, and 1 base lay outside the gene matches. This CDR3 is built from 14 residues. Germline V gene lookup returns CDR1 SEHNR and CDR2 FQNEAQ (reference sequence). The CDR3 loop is CASSRLAGGYEQYF. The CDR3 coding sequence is TGTGCCAGCAGCAGACTAGCGGGGGGCTACGAGCAGTACTTC.

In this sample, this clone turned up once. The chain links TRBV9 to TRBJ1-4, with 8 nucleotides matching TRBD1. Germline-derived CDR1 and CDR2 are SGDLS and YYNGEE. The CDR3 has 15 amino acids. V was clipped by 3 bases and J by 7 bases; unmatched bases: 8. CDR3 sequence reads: CASSGGQGRAEKLFF. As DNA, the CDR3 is TGTGCCAGCAGCGGCGGACAGGGCCGGGCTGAAAAACTGTTTTTT.

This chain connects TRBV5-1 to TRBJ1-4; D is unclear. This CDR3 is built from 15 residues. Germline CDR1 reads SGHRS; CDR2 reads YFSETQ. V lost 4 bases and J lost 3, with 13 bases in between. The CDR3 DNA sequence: TGCGCCAGCAGCCGGGATGGGGAGGCTAATGAAAAACTGTTTTTT. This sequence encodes CASSRDGEANEKLFF. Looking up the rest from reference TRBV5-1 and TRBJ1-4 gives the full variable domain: KAGVTQTPRYLIKTRGQQVTLSCSPISGHRSVSWYQQTPGQGLQFLFEYFSETQRNKGNFPGRFSGRQFSNSRSEMNVSTLELGDSALYLCASSRDGEANEKLFFGSGTQLSVL.

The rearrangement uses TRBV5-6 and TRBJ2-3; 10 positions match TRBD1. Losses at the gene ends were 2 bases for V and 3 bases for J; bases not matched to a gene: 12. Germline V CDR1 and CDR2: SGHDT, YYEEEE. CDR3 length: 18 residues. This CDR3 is CASSFRNLGQGGTDTQYF. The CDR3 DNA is TGTGCCAGCAGCTTCCGAAACCTTGGACAGGGGGGGACAGATACGCAGTATTTT.

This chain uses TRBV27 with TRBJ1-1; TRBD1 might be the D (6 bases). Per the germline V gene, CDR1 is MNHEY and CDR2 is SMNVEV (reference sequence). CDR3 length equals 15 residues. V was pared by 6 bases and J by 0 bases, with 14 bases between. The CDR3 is CASRGQIELNTEAFF. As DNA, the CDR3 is TGTGCCAGCAGAGGACAGATTGAACTGAACACTGAAGCTTTCTTT.

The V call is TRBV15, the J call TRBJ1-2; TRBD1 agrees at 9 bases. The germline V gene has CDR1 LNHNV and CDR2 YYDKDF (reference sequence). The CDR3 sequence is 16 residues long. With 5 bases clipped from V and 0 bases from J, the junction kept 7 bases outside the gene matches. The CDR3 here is CATSGGQGPSNYGYTF. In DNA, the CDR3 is TGTGCCACCAGCGGGGGACAGGGACCTTCTAACTATGGCTACACCTTC.

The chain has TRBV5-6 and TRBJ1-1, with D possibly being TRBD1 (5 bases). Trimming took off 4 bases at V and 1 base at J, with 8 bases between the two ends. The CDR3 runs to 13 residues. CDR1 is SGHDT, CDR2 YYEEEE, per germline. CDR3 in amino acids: CASSATGNTEAFF. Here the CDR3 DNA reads TGTGCCAGCAGCGCTACAGGGAACACTGAAGCTTTCTTT.

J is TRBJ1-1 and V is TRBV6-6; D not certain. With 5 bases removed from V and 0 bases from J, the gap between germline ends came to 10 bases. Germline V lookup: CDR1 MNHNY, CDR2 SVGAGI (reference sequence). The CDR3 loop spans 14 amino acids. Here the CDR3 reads CASSTTGLNTEAFF. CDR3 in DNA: TGTGCCAGCAGTACTACGGGTTTGAACACTGAAGCTTTCTTT.

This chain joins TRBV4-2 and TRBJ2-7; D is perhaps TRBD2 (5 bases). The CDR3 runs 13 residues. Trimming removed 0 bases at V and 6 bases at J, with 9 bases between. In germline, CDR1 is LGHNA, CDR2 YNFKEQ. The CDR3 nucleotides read TGTGCCAGCAGCCAAGAAGGCGGAGGCGAGCAGTACTTC. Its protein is CASSQEGGGEQYF.

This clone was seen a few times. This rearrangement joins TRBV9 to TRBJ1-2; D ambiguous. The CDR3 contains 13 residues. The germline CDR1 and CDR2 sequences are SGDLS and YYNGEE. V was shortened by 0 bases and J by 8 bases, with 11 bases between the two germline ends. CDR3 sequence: CASSVDGTAGYTF. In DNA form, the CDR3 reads TGTGCCAGCAGCGTAGACGGTACCGCCGGCTACACCTTC.

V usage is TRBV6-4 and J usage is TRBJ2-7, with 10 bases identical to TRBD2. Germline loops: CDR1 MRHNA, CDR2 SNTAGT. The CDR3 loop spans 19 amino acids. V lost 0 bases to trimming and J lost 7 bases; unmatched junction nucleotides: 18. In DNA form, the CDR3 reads TGTGCCAGCAGTGACTCGAGGCTAGCGGGAGTTTACGGGACTAAAGAGCAGTACTTC. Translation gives CASSDSRLAGVYGTKEQYF.

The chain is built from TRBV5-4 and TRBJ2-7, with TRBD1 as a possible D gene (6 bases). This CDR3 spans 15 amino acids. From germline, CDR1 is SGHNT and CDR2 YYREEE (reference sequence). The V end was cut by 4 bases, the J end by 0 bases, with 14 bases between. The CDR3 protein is CASSQKQGNSYEQYF. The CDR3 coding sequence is TGTGCCAGCAGCCAAAAACAGGGAAACTCCTACGAGCAGTACTTC.

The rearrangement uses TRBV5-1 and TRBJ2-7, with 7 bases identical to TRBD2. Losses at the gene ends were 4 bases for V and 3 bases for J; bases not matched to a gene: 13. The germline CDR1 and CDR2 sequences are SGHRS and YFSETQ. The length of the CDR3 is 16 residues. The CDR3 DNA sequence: TGCGCCAGCAGCCGGGACGGTCTAGCGGAGATCTACGAGCAGTACTTC. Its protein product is CASSRDGLAEIYEQYF.

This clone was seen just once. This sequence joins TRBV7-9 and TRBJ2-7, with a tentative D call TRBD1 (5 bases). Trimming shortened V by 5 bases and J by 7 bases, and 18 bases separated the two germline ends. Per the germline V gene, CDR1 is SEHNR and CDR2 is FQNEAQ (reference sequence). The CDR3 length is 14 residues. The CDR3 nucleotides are TGTGCCAGCAGCCCCCAAGGGGTAAGAGATGAGCAGTACTTC. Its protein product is CASSPQGVRDEQYF.

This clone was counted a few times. CDR3 loop: CASSQDWGQATYEQYF. DNA of the CDR3: TGCGCCAGCAGCCAAGATTGGGGACAGGCGACCTACGAGCAGTACTTC. The chain uses TRBV4-1 and TRBJ2-7, with 8 bases that match TRBD1. This CDR3 is built from 16 residues. Germline V lookup: CDR1 MGHRA, CDR2 YSYEKL. Germline trimming cut 0 bases from V and 2 bases from J; bases unmatched to any gene: 6.

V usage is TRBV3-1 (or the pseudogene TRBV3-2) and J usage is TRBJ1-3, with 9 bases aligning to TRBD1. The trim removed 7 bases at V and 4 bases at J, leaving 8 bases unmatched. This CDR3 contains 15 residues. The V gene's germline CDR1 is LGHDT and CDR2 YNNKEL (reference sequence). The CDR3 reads CASTTGTGIGNTIYF. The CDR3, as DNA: TGTGCCAGCACCACCGGGACAGGGATAGGAAACACCATATATTTT.

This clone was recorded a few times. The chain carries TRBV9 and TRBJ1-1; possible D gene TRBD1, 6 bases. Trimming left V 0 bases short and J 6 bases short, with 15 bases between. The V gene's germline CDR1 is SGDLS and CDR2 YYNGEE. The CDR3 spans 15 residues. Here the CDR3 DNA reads TGTGCCAGCAGCGTAGGGACAGAGACTCTCCCTGAAGCTTTCTTT. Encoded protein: CASSVGTETLPEAFF.

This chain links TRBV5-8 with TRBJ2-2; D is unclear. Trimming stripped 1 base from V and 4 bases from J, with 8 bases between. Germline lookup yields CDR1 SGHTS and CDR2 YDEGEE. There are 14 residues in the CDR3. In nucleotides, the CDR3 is TGTGCCAGCAGCTTGATAGAAGTCACCGGGGAGCTGTTTTTT. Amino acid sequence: CASSLIEVTGELFF. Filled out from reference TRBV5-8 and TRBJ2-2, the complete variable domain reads EAGVTQSPTHLIKTRGQQATLRCSPISGHTSVYWYQQALGLGLQFLLWYDEGEERNRGNFPPRFSGRQFPNYSSELNVNALELEDSALYLCASSLIEVTGELFFGEGSRLTVL.

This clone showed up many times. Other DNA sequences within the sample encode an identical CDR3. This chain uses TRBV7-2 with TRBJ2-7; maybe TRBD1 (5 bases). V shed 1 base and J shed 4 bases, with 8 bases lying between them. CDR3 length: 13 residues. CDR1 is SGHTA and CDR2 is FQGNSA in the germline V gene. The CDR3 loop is CASSLGQLYEQYF. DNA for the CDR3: TGTGCCAGCAGCTTAGGACAGCTATACGAGCAGTACTTC.

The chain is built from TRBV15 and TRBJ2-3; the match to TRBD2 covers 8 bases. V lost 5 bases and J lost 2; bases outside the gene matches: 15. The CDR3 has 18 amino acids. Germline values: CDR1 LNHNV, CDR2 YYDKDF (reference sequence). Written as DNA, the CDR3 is TGTGCCACCAGCCAAAAGAGGGTAGCGGGGACATTCACAGATACGCAGTATTTT. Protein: CATSQKRVAGTFTDTQYF.

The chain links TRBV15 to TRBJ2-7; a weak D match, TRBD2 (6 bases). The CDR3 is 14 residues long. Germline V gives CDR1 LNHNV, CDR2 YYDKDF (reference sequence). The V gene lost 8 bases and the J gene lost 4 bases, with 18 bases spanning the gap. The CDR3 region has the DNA TGTGCCACCTCTATTGGAGGGCGCATATACGAGCAGTACTTC. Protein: CATSIGGRIYEQYF.

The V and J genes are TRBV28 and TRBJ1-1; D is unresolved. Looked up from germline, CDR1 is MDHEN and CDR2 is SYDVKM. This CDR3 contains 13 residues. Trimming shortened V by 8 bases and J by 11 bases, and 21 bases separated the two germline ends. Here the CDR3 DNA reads TGTGCCAGCGTGGAGCTCGGAGAAGTGGAGGCTTTCTTT. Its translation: CASVELGEVEAFF.

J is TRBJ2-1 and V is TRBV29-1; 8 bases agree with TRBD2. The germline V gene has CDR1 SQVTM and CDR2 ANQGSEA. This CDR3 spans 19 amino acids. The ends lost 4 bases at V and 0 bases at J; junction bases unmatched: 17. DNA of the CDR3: TGCAGCGTTGTTTTCGGCGGGGCTAGCGGGCCGAGCTCCTACAATGAGCAGTTCTTC. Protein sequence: CSVVFGGASGPSSYNEQFF.

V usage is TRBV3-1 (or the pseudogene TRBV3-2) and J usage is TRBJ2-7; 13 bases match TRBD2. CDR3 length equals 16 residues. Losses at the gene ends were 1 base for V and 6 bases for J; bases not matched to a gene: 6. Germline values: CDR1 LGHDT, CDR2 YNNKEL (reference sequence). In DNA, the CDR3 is TGTGCCAGCAGCCAAGGGACTAGCGGGAGCAACGGCGAGCAGTACTTC. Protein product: CASSQGTSGSNGEQYF.

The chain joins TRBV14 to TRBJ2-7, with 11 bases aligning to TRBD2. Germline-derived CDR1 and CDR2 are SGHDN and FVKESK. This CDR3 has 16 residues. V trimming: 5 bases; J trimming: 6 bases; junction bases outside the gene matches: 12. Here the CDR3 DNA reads TGTGCCAGCAGCACTTCTAGCGGGAGGCGGGTAGGCGAGCAGTACTTC. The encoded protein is CASSTSSGRRVGEQYF.

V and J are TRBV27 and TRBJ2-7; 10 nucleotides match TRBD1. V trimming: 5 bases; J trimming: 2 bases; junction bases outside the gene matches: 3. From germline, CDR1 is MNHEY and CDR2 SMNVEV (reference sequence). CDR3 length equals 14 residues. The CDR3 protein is CASSETGGPYEQYF. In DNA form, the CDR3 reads TGTGCCAGCAGTGAGACAGGGGGCCCCTACGAGCAGTACTTC.